The rows below give T cell receptor beta chains drawn from one sample of a study of blood T cell repertoires in COVID-19. The data were produced by immunoSEQ multiplex PCR, yet TCRdb's version contains in-frame clones alone and is incomplete. The sample has tens of thousands of clones; 87% are singletons. Sequencing input: peripheral blood. Every receptor here comes from a man aged 40-49 years with COVID-19, enrolled during active disease. Both conserved end residues are part of each CDR3. A D gene is named only where the DNA matches it firmly. Rows give clone size only sometimes, using once, few, many, or a class for an expanded clone.

v_call: TRBV25-1
j_call: TRBJ2-7
d_call: TRBD1
clone_size: NA
cdr3_aa: CASTLGQGASYEQYF
cdr3_nt: TGTGCCAGCACCCTCGGACAGGGGGCTTCATACGAGCAGTACTTC

v_call: TRBV4-1
j_call: TRBJ2-7
d_call: TRBD2
clone_size: NA
cdr3_aa: CASSQDGTSGHEQYF
cdr3_nt: TGCGCCAGCAGCCAAGATGGGACTAGCGGGCACGAGCAGTACTTC

v_call: TRBV5-6
j_call: TRBJ2-1
d_call: NA
clone_size: once
cdr3_aa: CASSFIRDYNEQFF
cdr3_nt: TGTGCCAGCAGCTTTATCCGGGACTACAATGAGCAGTTCTTC

v_call: TRBV5-1
j_call: TRBJ2-3
d_call: NA
clone_size: NA
cdr3_aa: CASSPPRPSTDTQYF
cdr3_nt: TGCGCCAGCAGCCCCCCCCGTCCCTCCACAGATACGCAGTATTTT

v_call: TRBV19
j_call: TRBJ2-1
d_call: TRBD2
clone_size: NA
cdr3_aa: CASSTISGGGYNEQFF
cdr3_nt: TGTGCCAGTAGTACCATTAGCGGGGGGGGTTACAATGAGCAGTTCTTC

v_call: TRBV5-1
j_call: TRBJ2-1
d_call: TRBD2
clone_size: NA
cdr3_aa: CASSSAGGTYNEQFF
cdr3_nt: TGCGCCAGCAGCTCAGCGGGGGGGACCTACAATGAGCAGTTCTTC

v_call: TRBV10-3
j_call: TRBJ2-7
d_call: TRBD1
clone_size: medium-sized
cdr3_aa: CATTGAYEQYF
cdr3_nt: TGTGCCACCACAGGGGCCTACGAGCAGTACTTC

v_call: TRBV7-8
j_call: TRBJ2-1
d_call: TRBD2
clone_size: NA
cdr3_aa: CASSAWPSGRWHEQFF
cdr3_nt: TGTGCCAGCAGCGCCTGGCCTAGCGGGAGGTGGCATGAGCAGTTCTTC

v_call: TRBV5-6
j_call: TRBJ1-1
d_call: NA
clone_size: NA
cdr3_aa: CASSLARGVSYVNTEAFF
cdr3_nt: TGTGCCAGCAGCTTGGCCAGGGGAGTATCTTACGTGAACACTGAAGCTTTCTTT

v_call: TRBV3-1/TRBV3-2
j_call: TRBJ1-6
d_call: TRBD1
clone_size: NA
cdr3_aa: CASSQGQGANSPLHF
cdr3_nt: TGTGCCAGCAGCCAAGGGCAGGGGGCAAATTCACCCCTCCACTTT

v_call: TRBV13
j_call: TRBJ1-1
d_call: TRBD1
clone_size: NA
cdr3_aa: CASSPDRGRTEAFF
cdr3_nt: TGTGCCAGCAGCCCGGACAGGGGCAGGACTGAAGCTTTCTTT

v_call: TRBV7-3
j_call: TRBJ2-1
d_call: NA
clone_size: NA
cdr3_aa: CASSLKGASLYNEQFF
cdr3_nt: TGTGCCAGCAGCTTAAAGGGAGCTTCTTTATACAATGAGCAGTTCTTC

v_call: TRBV19
j_call: TRBJ2-2
d_call: TRBD1
clone_size: NA
cdr3_aa: CASIPRSGQGAFGELFF
cdr3_nt: TGTGCCAGTATTCCCCGGTCGGGACAGGGGGCGTTCGGGGAGCTGTTTTTT

v_call: TRBV9
j_call: TRBJ1-1
d_call: NA
clone_size: NA
cdr3_aa: CASSVSRDTEAFF
cdr3_nt: TGTGCCAGCAGCGTCAGCAGGGACACTGAAGCTTTCTTT

v_call: TRBV28
j_call: TRBJ1-2
d_call: TRBD1
clone_size: NA
cdr3_aa: CASSLYRGLGYGYTF
cdr3_nt: TGTGCCAGCAGTTTGTACAGGGGGCTTGGATATGGCTACACCTTC

v_call: TRBV6-1
j_call: TRBJ2-5
d_call: NA
clone_size: NA
cdr3_aa: CASSERGSQETQYF
cdr3_nt: TGTGCCAGCAGTGAAAGAGGCAGCCAAGAGACCCAGTACTTC

v_call: TRBV6-5
j_call: TRBJ1-4
d_call: NA
clone_size: NA
cdr3_aa: CASRASGGNHEKLFF
cdr3_nt: TGTGCCAGCAGGGCGTCGGGGGGGAACCATGAAAAACTGTTTTTT

v_call: TRBV9
j_call: TRBJ2-1
d_call: NA
clone_size: once
cdr3_aa: CASSVASVATHEQFF
cdr3_nt: TGTGCCAGCAGCGTAGCTTCGGTAGCGACGCATGAGCAGTTCTTC

v_call: TRBV5-1
j_call: TRBJ1-2
d_call: TRBD1
clone_size: NA
cdr3_aa: CASSLGDREGYTF
cdr3_nt: TGCGCCAGCAGCCTAGGAGACAGGGAGGGCTACACCTTC

v_call: TRBV3-1/TRBV3-2
j_call: TRBJ1-1
d_call: TRBD1
clone_size: NA
cdr3_aa: CASSPQGQSIVTEAFF
cdr3_nt: TGTGCCAGCAGCCCCCAGGGACAGTCGATAGTCACTGAAGCTTTCTTT

v_call: TRBV5-6
j_call: TRBJ1-5
d_call: NA
clone_size: once
cdr3_aa: CASSLRQGEQPQHF
cdr3_nt: TGTGCCAGCAGCTTGAGGCAGGGCGAACAGCCCCAGCATTTT

v_call: TRBV29-1
j_call: TRBJ1-2
d_call: NA
clone_size: NA
cdr3_aa: CSVAHRLIYGYTF
cdr3_nt: TGCAGCGTAGCACATAGACTGATCTATGGCTACACCTTC

v_call: TRBV9
j_call: TRBJ2-3
d_call: NA
clone_size: NA
cdr3_aa: CASSVSATSTDTQYF
cdr3_nt: TGTGCCAGCAGCGTAAGCGCCACTAGCACAGATACGCAGTATTTT

v_call: TRBV10-3
j_call: TRBJ1-2
d_call: NA
clone_size: NA
cdr3_aa: CAISGGRDGYTF
cdr3_nt: TGTGCCATCAGTGGGGGGAGGGATGGCTACACCTTC

v_call: TRBV27
j_call: TRBJ2-1
d_call: TRBD2
clone_size: once
cdr3_aa: CASRGRGSGRALYNEQFF
cdr3_nt: TGTGCCAGCAGGGGTAGGGGTAGCGGGAGGGCCCTATACAATGAGCAGTTCTTC

v_call: TRBV2
j_call: TRBJ2-7
d_call: TRBD2
clone_size: few
cdr3_aa: CASKALASGSYEQYF
cdr3_nt: TGTGCCAGCAAGGCGCTGGCTAGCGGGAGTTACGAGCAGTACTTC

v_call: TRBV5-8
j_call: TRBJ1-4
d_call: TRBD1
clone_size: NA
cdr3_aa: CASTRQGEFRTNEKLFF
cdr3_nt: TGTGCCAGCACCCGACAGGGGGAGTTTCGGACTAATGAAAAACTGTTTTTT

v_call: TRBV12-3/TRBV12-4
j_call: TRBJ2-3
d_call: NA
clone_size: NA
cdr3_aa: CASKDDKHTQYF
cdr3_nt: TGTGCCAGCAAAGACGACAAACATACGCAGTATTTT

v_call: TRBV24-1
j_call: TRBJ2-1
d_call: TRBD1
clone_size: once
cdr3_aa: CATSDPSPGTGSYNEQFF
cdr3_nt: TGTGCCACCAGTGATCCAAGTCCCGGGACAGGGAGCTACAATGAGCAGTTCTTC

v_call: TRBV29-1
j_call: TRBJ1-1
d_call: NA
clone_size: NA
cdr3_aa: CSVAEGMNTEAFF
cdr3_nt: TGCAGCGTTGCGGAGGGTATGAACACTGAAGCTTTCTTT

v_call: TRBV30
j_call: TRBJ1-2
d_call: NA
clone_size: NA
cdr3_aa: CAWSVQGRGDGYTF
cdr3_nt: TGTGCCTGGAGTGTACAGGGCAGGGGCGACGGCTACACCTTC

v_call: TRBV30
j_call: TRBJ2-1
d_call: TRBD1
clone_size: NA
cdr3_aa: CAWGDRGIEQFF
cdr3_nt: TGTGCCTGGGGGGACAGGGGGATTGAGCAGTTCTTC

v_call: TRBV2
j_call: TRBJ2-5
d_call: NA
clone_size: NA
cdr3_aa: CASSGQGVKETQYF
cdr3_nt: TGTGCCAGCAGTGGTCAGGGTGTGAAAGAGACCCAGTACTTC

v_call: TRBV6-5
j_call: TRBJ2-7
d_call: NA
clone_size: NA
cdr3_aa: CASQGGGMNAYEQYF
cdr3_nt: TGTGCCAGCCAAGGTGGGGGGATGAACGCCTACGAGCAGTACTTC

v_call: TRBV19
j_call: TRBJ1-4
d_call: TRBD1
clone_size: NA
cdr3_aa: CASRDRGVPANEKLFF
cdr3_nt: TGTGCCAGTCGGGACAGGGGTGTTCCAGCTAATGAAAAACTGTTTTTT

v_call: TRBV12-3/TRBV12-4
j_call: TRBJ1-1
d_call: NA
clone_size: NA
cdr3_aa: CASSLSGEAFF
cdr3_nt: TGTGCCAGCAGTTTATCAGGTGAAGCTTTCTTT

v_call: TRBV4-1
j_call: TRBJ2-1
d_call: TRBD1
clone_size: NA
cdr3_aa: CASSQVLTGVSTPGEQFF
cdr3_nt: TGCGCCAGCAGCCAAGTCCTTACAGGGGTAAGTACCCCTGGTGAGCAGTTCTTC

v_call: TRBV11-2
j_call: TRBJ2-1
d_call: NA
clone_size: NA
cdr3_aa: CASSLAGSYNEQFF
cdr3_nt: TGTGCCAGCAGCTTAGCGGGATCCTACAATGAGCAGTTCTTC

v_call: TRBV18
j_call: TRBJ2-3
d_call: TRBD2
clone_size: NA
cdr3_aa: CASSPPAGGPENTQYF
cdr3_nt: TGTGCCAGCTCACCACCAGCGGGGGGGCCAGAGAATACGCAGTATTTT

v_call: TRBV19
j_call: TRBJ2-7
d_call: TRBD1
clone_size: NA
cdr3_aa: CASSNPKGTRGRRFDEQYF
cdr3_nt: TGTGCCAGTAGCAATCCGAAAGGTACCAGGGGGCGCAGATTCGACGAGCAGTACTTC

v_call: TRBV29-1
j_call: TRBJ2-7
d_call: TRBD2
clone_size: NA
cdr3_aa: CSAKREVSYEQYF
cdr3_nt: TGCAGCGCCAAACGGGAGGTCTCCTACGAGCAGTACTTC

v_call: TRBV6-5
j_call: TRBJ2-7
d_call: TRBD1
clone_size: NA
cdr3_aa: CASGTGGMYEQYF
cdr3_nt: TGTGCCAGTGGAACAGGGGGCATGTACGAGCAGTACTTC

v_call: TRBV3-1/TRBV3-2
j_call: TRBJ2-5
d_call: TRBD2
clone_size: NA
cdr3_aa: CASSFGLAGVGTQYF
cdr3_nt: TGTGCCAGCAGTTTCGGACTAGCGGGAGTGGGGACCCAGTACTTC

v_call: TRBV7-9
j_call: TRBJ2-1
d_call: TRBD1
clone_size: NA
cdr3_aa: CASSSFRDRGSDEQFF
cdr3_nt: TGTGCCAGCAGCTCCTTCCGGGACAGGGGGTCGGATGAGCAGTTCTTC

v_call: TRBV10-3
j_call: TRBJ1-6
d_call: NA
clone_size: NA
cdr3_aa: CAISAQNSPLHF
cdr3_nt: TGTGCCATCAGTGCCCAAAATTCACCCCTCCACTTT

v_call: TRBV30
j_call: TRBJ1-1
d_call: NA
clone_size: NA
cdr3_aa: CAWGSGSTEAFF
cdr3_nt: TGTGCCTGGGGTTCGGGGAGTACTGAAGCTTTCTTT

v_call: TRBV21-1
j_call: TRBJ2-5
d_call: NA
clone_size: once
cdr3_aa: CATAQGFQETQYF
cdr3_nt: TGTGCCACCGCCCAGGGGTTCCAAGAGACCCAGTACTTC

v_call: TRBV19
j_call: TRBJ2-3
d_call: NA
clone_size: NA
cdr3_aa: CASSSQGYTDTQYF
cdr3_nt: TGTGCCAGTAGTTCACAGGGTTACACAGATACGCAGTATTTT

v_call: TRBV4-1
j_call: TRBJ1-5
d_call: NA
clone_size: NA
cdr3_aa: CASSQDRGYSNQPQHF
cdr3_nt: TGCGCCAGCAGCCAAGACAGGGGTTATAGCAATCAGCCCCAGCATTTT

v_call: TRBV2
j_call: TRBJ2-7
d_call: TRBD1
clone_size: NA
cdr3_aa: CASSGTGGGQYEQYF
cdr3_nt: TGTGCCAGCAGTGGGACAGGGGGCGGACAATACGAGCAGTACTTC

v_call: TRBV12-5
j_call: TRBJ2-7
d_call: NA
clone_size: NA
cdr3_aa: CASGLSSYEQYF
cdr3_nt: TGTGCTAGTGGTTTGTCCAGCTACGAGCAGTACTTC

v_call: TRBV2
j_call: TRBJ2-5
d_call: TRBD2
clone_size: NA
cdr3_aa: CASSEAPSGSQETQYF
cdr3_nt: TGTGCCAGCAGTGAAGCGCCTAGCGGGTCCCAAGAGACCCAGTACTTC

v_call: TRBV27
j_call: TRBJ2-1
d_call: TRBD2
clone_size: NA
cdr3_aa: CASSPLAGGHYNEQFF
cdr3_nt: TGTGCCAGCAGTCCACTAGCGGGGGGACACTACAATGAGCAGTTCTTC